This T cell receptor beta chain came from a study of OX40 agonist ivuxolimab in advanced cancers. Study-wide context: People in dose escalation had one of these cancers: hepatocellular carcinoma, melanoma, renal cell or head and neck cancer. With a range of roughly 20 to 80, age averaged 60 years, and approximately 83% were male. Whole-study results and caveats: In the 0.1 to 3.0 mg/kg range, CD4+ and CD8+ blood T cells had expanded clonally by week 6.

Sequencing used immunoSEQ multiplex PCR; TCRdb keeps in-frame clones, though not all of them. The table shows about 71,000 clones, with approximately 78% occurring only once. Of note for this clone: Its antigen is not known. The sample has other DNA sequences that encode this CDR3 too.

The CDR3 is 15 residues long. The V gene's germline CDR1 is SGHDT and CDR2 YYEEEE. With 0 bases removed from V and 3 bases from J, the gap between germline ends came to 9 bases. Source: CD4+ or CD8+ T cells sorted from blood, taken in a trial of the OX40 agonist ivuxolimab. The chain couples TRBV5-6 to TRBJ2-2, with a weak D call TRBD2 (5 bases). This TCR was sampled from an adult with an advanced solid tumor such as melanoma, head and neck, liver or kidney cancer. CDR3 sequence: CASSLVVGDTGELFF. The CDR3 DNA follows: TGTGCCAGCAGCTTGGTAGTGGGAGACACCGGGGAGCTGTTTTTT.